One and the same sample provided the 3 T cell receptor beta chains below, sequenced in a study of regulatory T cells in long-lasting Graves disease. Documented time point: newly diagnosed GD, antithyroid drugs for less than 3 months. From RNA extracted from PBMCs, the TCR library was made. Construction of TCR beta libraries relied on iRepertoire HTBI primers and on Arm-PCR targeting CDR3 regions. In TCRdb, the multiplex PCR reads were re-called with MiXCR into one record per CDR3 protein. The sample has about 350,000 distinct CDR3 sequences, 15% to 20% seen once. The sample also formed part of further work on T cells in Graves' hyperthyroidism and ophthalmopathy.

Source: peripheral blood mononuclear cells (PBMCs), taken at new diagnosis, from a patient treated with antithyroid drugs. Receptors originate from a young woman with Graves disease.

Points on this clonotype: At one end the junction does not follow the germline gene, possibly because of a read error. This chain joins TRBV29-1 and TRBJ2-3, with D tentatively TRBD1 or TRBD2 (6 bases each). Germline assignment: CDR1 SQVTM and CDR2 ANQGSEA. The CDR3 runs to 14 residues. This CDR3 reads CSVETSWDTDTRYF. The CDR3 DNA reads as TGCAGCGTTGAAACTAGCTGGGACACAGATACGCGGTATTTT.

This clonotype qualifies as medium-sized. The rearrangement uses TRBV2 and TRBJ2-3; D unclear. Trimming took 7 bases from V and 1 from J, leaving 9 bases between them. The germline V gene encodes CDR1 SNHLY and CDR2 FYNNEI. CDR3 length equals 13 residues. The CDR3 protein is CASNGVGTDTQYF. Written as DNA, the CDR3 is TGTGCCAGCAATGGTGTAGGCACAGATACGCAGTATTTT. Using reference TRBV2 and TRBJ2-3 for the parts outside the CDR3, the full variable domain is EPEVTQTPSHQVTQMGQEVILRCVPISNHLYFYWYRQILGQKVEFLVSFYNNEISEKSEIFDDQFSVERPDGSNFTLKIRSTKLEDSAMYFCASNGVGTDTQYFGPGTRLTVL.

This clonotype was detected ten times or more. This chain joins TRBV5-1 and TRBJ2-6, with D unclear. Trimming removed 0 bases at V and 2 bases at J, with 6 bases between. The germline V gene encodes CDR1 SGHRS and CDR2 YFSETQ. This CDR3 is 15 amino acids long. CDR3 amino acids: CASSLEVAGANVLTF. The DNA for the CDR3 is TGCGCCAGCAGCTTGGAAGTTGCTGGGGCCAACGTCCTGACTTTC.